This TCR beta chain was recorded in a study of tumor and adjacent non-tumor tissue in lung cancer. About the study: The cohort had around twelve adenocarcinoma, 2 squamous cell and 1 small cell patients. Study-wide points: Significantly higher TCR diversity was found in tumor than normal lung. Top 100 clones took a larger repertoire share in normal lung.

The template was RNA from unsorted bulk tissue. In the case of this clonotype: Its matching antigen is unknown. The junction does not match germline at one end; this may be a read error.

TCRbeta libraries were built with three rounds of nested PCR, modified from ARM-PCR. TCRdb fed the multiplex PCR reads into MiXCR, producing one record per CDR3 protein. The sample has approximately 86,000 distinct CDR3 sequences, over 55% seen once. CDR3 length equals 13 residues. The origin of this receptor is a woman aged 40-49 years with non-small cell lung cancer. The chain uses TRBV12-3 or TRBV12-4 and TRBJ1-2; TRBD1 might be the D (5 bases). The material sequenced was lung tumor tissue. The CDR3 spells CTSSFGHGRGYTF. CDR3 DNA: TGTACCAGCAGTTTTGGACATGGGAGGGGCTACACCTTC.